The next 22 T cell receptor beta chains were all read from a single sample in a study of blood T cells in healthy people across ages. The authors ran a second PCR of about 7 to 12 cycles using a sample-barcoded 5' primer and a J-beta primer mix. TCRdb ran MiXCR on the 5' RACE reads and lists one entry per CDR3 protein. The table has approximately 580,000 distinct CDR3 sequences, about 24% seen once. These sequences were also reported in another study, on T cells of mothers and their children.

Sequences were obtained from blood. The receptors originated from a boy aged 10-17 years in good health.

The gene calls are TRBV4-1 and TRBJ2-7; 10 nucleotides line up with TRBD1. J was trimmed by 5 bases and V by 1 base; bases with no gene match: 5. The CDR3 consists of 15 residues. Germline CDR1 reads MGHRA; CDR2 reads YSYEKL. The CDR3 nucleotides are TGCGCCAGCAGCCAAGTGGGGACAGGGGTGCACGAGCAGTACTTC. It translates to CASSQVGTGVHEQYF.

The chain couples TRBV20-1 to TRBJ2-6; D ambiguous. The length of the CDR3 is 17 residues. The V end lost 4 bases, the J end lost 2 bases, and 18 bases lay between the germline ends. Germline V gene data show CDR1 as DFQATT and CDR2 as SNEGSKA (reference sequence). Here the CDR3 reads CSATSLGNSAGANVLTF. The CDR3 bases are TGCAGTGCTACCTCTCTGGGAAACAGCGCTGGGGCCAACGTCCTGACTTTC.

This clonotype was counted a few times. The chain is built from TRBV28 and TRBJ1-1; perhaps TRBD1 as D (6 bases). The V gene lost 5 bases and the J gene lost 6 bases, with 25 bases spanning the gap. This CDR3 spans 17 amino acids. The germline V gene encodes CDR1 MDHEN and CDR2 SYDVKM. Here the CDR3 DNA reads TGTGCCAGCAGTACTTCCTGGACCTTCGCCGGGGGCCCTGAAGCTTTCTTT. Amino acids: CASSTSWTFAGGPEAFF.

This chain uses TRBV4-3 with TRBJ2-1, with 12 bases matching TRBD2. V was pared by 0 bases and J by 12 bases, with 12 bases of the junction left unmatched. The V gene's germline CDR1 is LGHNA and CDR2 YSLEER. The CDR3 spans 17 residues. The CDR3 is CASSQDLASGRGLGQFF. CDR3 nucleotides: TGCGCCAGCAGCCAAGATTTGGCTAGCGGGAGGGGGTTAGGGCAGTTCTTC.

This clonotype was recorded a few times. The CDR3 DNA reads TGTGCCAGCAGTGATATACAGGGGGAAGCTTTCTTT. It is translated as CASSDIQGEAFF. This chain links TRBV2 with TRBJ1-1; 7 bases agree with TRBD1. The germline V gene has CDR1 SNHLY and CDR2 FYNNEI. V dropped 3 bases and J dropped 8; count of bases not matched to a gene: 3. This CDR3 contains 12 residues.

The chain recombines TRBV7-6 with TRBJ1-3; D remains unclear. V was pared by 1 base and J by 2 bases, with 6 bases between. The CDR3 extends over 14 amino acids. Germline V CDR1 and CDR2: SGHVS, FNYEAQ. The CDR3 sequence: CASSLDGAGNTIYF. The DNA of the CDR3 is TGTGCCAGCAGCTTAGATGGGGCTGGAAACACCATATATTTT.

The rearrangement joins TRBV20-1 to TRBJ2-7, with D possibly TRBD1 on 5 matching bases. Looked up from germline, CDR1 is DFQATT and CDR2 is SNEGSKA (reference sequence). CDR3 size: 14 residues. V dropped 5 bases and J dropped 3 bases, with 17 bases sitting between them. The CDR3 sequence is CSAASDSIHYEQYF. The CDR3 coding sequence is TGCAGTGCTGCCAGCGACAGCATTCACTACGAGCAGTACTTC.

This clonotype was seen more than once but under ten times. The chain couples TRBV20-1 to TRBJ2-5, with TRBD1 matching 9 bases. The V segment lost 1 base and the J segment 6 bases; nucleotides outside the gene matches: 6. The germline gives CDR1 DFQATT, CDR2 SNEGSKA (reference sequence). This CDR3 is 14 amino acids long. The CDR3 loop is CSARARDRVKTQYF. CDR3 nucleotides: TGCAGTGCTAGAGCTAGGGACAGGGTGAAGACCCAGTACTTC.

The chain is built from TRBV7-9 and TRBJ2-3, with 8 bases aligning to TRBD1. The germline V gene encodes CDR1 SEHNR and CDR2 FQNEAQ (reference sequence). The CDR3 totals 15 residues. V was pared by 2 bases and J by 2 bases, with 3 bases of the junction left unmatched. CDR3 region: CASSLTQGATDTQYF. The CDR3 DNA sequence: TGTGCCAGCAGCTTAACGCAGGGGGCCACAGATACGCAGTATTTT.

This clonotype was detected only once. This chain joins TRBV11-2 and TRBJ1-6; D is unclear. The CDR3 loop spans 18 amino acids. V lost 2 bases and J 0 bases, leaving 14 bases between the germline ends. Germline CDR1 and CDR2: SGHAT and FQNNGV. The chain's CDR3 is CASSLRRHQSSYNSPLHF. In nucleotides, the CDR3 is TGTGCCAGCAGCTTAAGAAGACACCAGAGCTCCTATAATTCACCCCTCCACTTT.

This clonotype was observed once. The CDR3 DNA reads TGTGCCAGCAGTCCGGGTGGGGGCACCATATATTTT. Residues: CASSPGGGTIYF. V usage is TRBV12-3 or TRBV12-4 and J usage is TRBJ1-3; D might be TRBD1 (5 bases). Trimming shortened V by 5 bases and J by 9 bases, and 11 bases separated the two germline ends. The CDR3 loop spans 12 amino acids.

A few counts support this clonotype. The chain carries TRBV27 and TRBJ2-1; 8 bases align to TRBD2. The length of the CDR3 is 15 residues. V lost 6 bases, J lost 7 bases, and 11 bases stayed unmatched. Germline V CDR1 and CDR2: MNHEY, SMNVEV (reference sequence). The CDR3 DNA reads TGTGCCAGCAGCAAAGGCGGGGGGAGGTGGAATGAGCAGTTCTTC. Its translation is CASSKGGGRWNEQFF.

The chain has TRBV7-7 and TRBJ1-4, with TRBD1 matching 10 bases. This CDR3 comprises 14 residues. The V gene's germline CDR1 is SSHAT and CDR2 FNYEAQ (reference sequence). CDR3 bases: TGTGCTGGAGGACAGGGGGCAACTAATGAAAAACTGTTTTTT. Translated, it gives CAGGQGATNEKLFF.

The V and J genes are TRBV27 and TRBJ2-5, with 7 bases that match TRBD2. The closer fit of TRBJ2-7 to the DNA end suggests the J call may be wrong. Germline CDR1 reads MNHEY; CDR2 reads SMNVEV (reference sequence). This CDR3 has 15 residues. CDR3 region: CASSLRASGTYEQYF. CDR3 DNA: TGTGCCAGCAGTTTAAGGGCTAGCGGTACCTACGAGCAGTACTTC.

This clonotype was seen once. V and J are TRBV7-9 and TRBJ1-2; the D gene is possibly TRBD1 (5 bases). CDR1 and CDR2 (germline): SEHNR, FQNEAQ (reference sequence). Trimming took 4 bases from V and 2 from J, leaving 5 bases between them. The CDR3 runs to 12 residues. Here the CDR3 reads CASSWGNYGYTF. CDR3 sequence (DNA): TGTGCCAGCAGCTGGGGGAACTATGGCTACACCTTC.

This chain uses TRBV5-1 with TRBJ2-7, with D perhaps TRBD1 or TRBD2 (5 bases each). The CDR3 extends over 16 amino acids. CDR1 and CDR2 (germline): SGHRS, YFSETQ. V lost 4 bases to trimming and J lost 3 bases, with 20 bases between them. The CDR3 region has the DNA TGCGCCAGCAGCAAGGGGACGGCTATGGACCTCTACGAGCAGTACTTC. This sequence encodes CASSKGTAMDLYEQYF.

DNA of the CDR3: TGTGCCAGTAGTATACTTAGGACGACTGAAGCTTTCTTT. It codes for CASSILRTTEAFF. This chain joins TRBV19 and TRBJ1-1; D uncertain. Per the germline V gene, CDR1 is LNHDA and CDR2 is SQIVND (reference sequence). Trimming took off 2 bases at V and 5 bases at J, with 9 bases between the two ends. CDR3 length: 13 residues.

The chain has TRBV29-1 and TRBJ2-1; 10 bases align to TRBD2. The germline V gene has CDR1 SQVTM and CDR2 ANQGSEA. The CDR3 has 14 amino acids. J gave up 6 bases and V 5 bases, and 7 bases lay outside the gene matches. The CDR3 nucleotides are TGCAGCGTTTTAAGCGGGAGGGGGGTCAATGAGCAGTTCTTC. This gives the protein CSVLSGRGVNEQFF.

This clonotype was found a few times. V and J are TRBV19 and TRBJ1-1; D gene ambiguous. The V end lost 2 bases, the J end lost 5 bases, and 3 bases lay between the germline ends. This CDR3 contains 11 residues. The germline CDR1 and CDR2 sequences are LNHDA and SQIVND (reference sequence). CDR3 DNA: TGTGCCAGTAGTATACATACTGAAGCTTTCTTT. Protein sequence: CASSIHTEAFF.

This sequence joins TRBV20-1 and TRBJ2-5, with D possibly TRBD2 on 7 matching bases. The J call is in doubt because the DNA end fits TRBJ2-7 better. Germline V gene lookup returns CDR1 DFQATT and CDR2 SNEGSKA (reference sequence). The CDR3 totals 12 residues. Here the CDR3 DNA reads TGCAGTGCCGGGGGGCCCTTCTACGAGCAGTACTTC. Its translation is CSAGGPFYEQYF.

This clonotype is medium-sized by share. V usage is TRBV6-2 or TRBV6-3 and J usage is TRBJ2-5; 10 nucleotides line up with TRBD2. The junction had 4 bases not matched to a gene; V was cut back by 10 bases and J by 2 bases. The V gene's germline CDR1 is MNHEY and CDR2 SVGEGT. CDR3 length: 13 residues. CDR3 region: CATGTSEQETQYF. CDR3 DNA sequence: TGTGCCACCGGGACTAGCGAACAAGAGACCCAGTACTTC.

This clonotype was counted between two and nine times. The chain is built from TRBV11-2 and TRBJ1-2; D possibly corresponds to TRBD1 (6 bases). With 1 base removed from V and 2 bases from J, the gap between germline ends came to 14 bases. Germline lookup yields CDR1 SGHAT and CDR2 FQNNGV. The CDR3 consists of 16 residues. This CDR3 is CASSLGGTGFNYGYTF. In DNA, the CDR3 is TGTGCCAGCAGCTTAGGGGGTACAGGGTTCAACTATGGCTACACCTTC.